The present TCR beta chain was sequenced within a study of blood T cell repertoires in COVID-19. The assay was immunoSEQ multiplex PCR, and TCRdb's table has in-frame clones only and misses some. This table holds about 81,000 clones, around three quarters found once. Germline trimming cut 0 bases from V and 0 bases from J; bases unmatched to any gene: 3. Germline CDR1 SGDLS, CDR2 YYNGEE. The CDR3 length is 16 residues. The TCR sequence derives from a woman between 45 and 65 years old with acute or convalescent COVID-19. The rearrangement uses TRBV9 and TRBJ1-3; 7 bases are a match to TRBD1. Sequencing was performed on peripheral blood. CDR3 loop: CASSVGDRTSGNTIYF. The DNA of the CDR3 is TGTGCCAGCAGCGTAGGGGACAGAACCTCTGGAAACACCATATATTTT.